This passage covers 13 T cell receptor beta chains from one sample sequenced in a study of cytomegalovirus exposure and HLA in healthy donors. Primers: 60 Vbeta forward and 13 Jbeta reverse. Assay used: immunoSEQ multiplex PCR; TCRdb lists only in-frame clones, some missing. This sample has about 140,000 clones, with about four fifths found just once. The specimen was PBMCs. These receptors all stem from a female donor in good health and CMV-seronegative.

V usage is TRBV27 and J usage is TRBJ2-7; 11 positions agree with TRBD2. V dropped 4 bases and J dropped 1; count of bases not matched to a gene: 0. Per germline, CDR1 MNHEY and CDR2 SMNVEV (reference sequence). CDR3 size: 14 residues. CDR3 protein: CASSWTSGSYEQYF. DNA for the CDR3: TGTGCCAGCAGTTGGACTAGCGGGTCCTACGAGCAGTACTTC.

The chain couples TRBV5-6 to TRBJ2-3, with D perhaps matching TRBD1 (6 bases). Trimming removed 4 bases at V and 4 bases at J, with 13 bases between. CDR1 SGHDT and CDR2 YYEEEE come from the germline V gene. The CDR3 is 14 residues long. CDR3 sequence: CASSVTGLADTQYF. Here the CDR3 DNA reads TGTGCCAGCAGCGTTACAGGGTTGGCAGATACGCAGTATTTT. Full variable domain (missing parts from reference TRBV5-6 and TRBJ2-3): DAGVTQSPTHLIKTRGQQVTLRCSPKSGHDTVSWYQQALGQGPQFIFQYYEEEERQRGNFPDRFSGHQFPNYSSELNVNALLLGDSALYLCASSVTGLADTQYFGPGTRLTVL.

In DNA form, the CDR3 reads TGTGCCAGTAGTAATCGGGTACGTATGAACACTGAAGCTTTCTTT. Amino acids: CASSNRVRMNTEAFF. J is TRBJ1-1 and V is TRBV19; D call uncertain. The germline V gene has CDR1 LNHDA and CDR2 SQIVND (reference sequence). Between the trimmed V and J ends, which lost 4 bases and 0 bases, there was a span of 12 bases. The CDR3 is 15 amino acids.

The chain joins TRBV7-2 to TRBJ2-5, with TRBD2 matching over 7 bases. CDR1 is SGHTA and CDR2 is FQGNSA in the germline V gene. J was trimmed by 5 bases and V by 3 bases; bases with no gene match: 0. There are 12 residues in the CDR3. CDR3 protein: CASSFGGETQYF. The CDR3, as DNA: TGTGCCAGCAGCTTCGGGGGGGAGACCCAGTACTTC.

V is TRBV7-2 and J is TRBJ2-5; D gene ambiguous. The CDR3 has 14 residues. V shed 1 base and J shed 0 bases, with 6 bases lying between them. Looked up from germline, CDR1 is SGHTA and CDR2 is FQGNSA. CDR3 region: CASSLVAHQETQYF. CDR3 nucleotides: TGTGCCAGCAGCTTAGTAGCCCACCAAGAGACCCAGTACTTC.

This rearrangement joins TRBV29-1 to TRBJ2-3, with D perhaps matching TRBD1 (6 bases). Germline V CDR1 and CDR2: SQVTM, ANQGSEA. V lost 3 bases and J lost 3, with 16 bases in between. CDR3 length equals 15 residues. CDR3 bases: TGCAGCGTTGAGCGCAGGGGTGATCTGACAGATACGCAGTATTTT. Translating it yields CSVERRGDLTDTQYF.

This clone was detected a few times. The V and J genes are TRBV4-1 and TRBJ2-1; TRBD1 might be the D (6 bases). CDR3 size: 13 residues. Between the trimmed V and J ends, which lost 3 bases and 12 bases, there was a span of 15 bases. CDR1 and CDR2 (germline): MGHRA, YSYEKL. The CDR3 coding sequence is TGCGCCAGCAGCCACCCAGGGGCGGTAGGGCAGTTCTTC. Its translation: CASSHPGAVGQFF.

The CDR3, as DNA: TGTGCCAGCAGACCTACTAGGGACAATGAGCAGTTCTTC. It specifies CASRPTRDNEQFF. V is TRBV7-9 and J is TRBJ2-1, with a weak D call TRBD2 (5 bases). V lost 6 bases and J lost 5, with 11 bases in between. From germline, CDR1 is SEHNR and CDR2 FQNEAQ (reference sequence). The CDR3 covers 13 residues.

J is TRBJ1-2 and V is TRBV28; no definite D call. CDR1 MDHEN and CDR2 SYDVKM come from the germline V gene. V was trimmed by 6 bases and J by 1 base, leaving 3 bases between them. CDR3 length equals 11 residues. CDR3 sequence reads: CASSFNYGYTF. For the CDR3, the DNA is TGTGCCAGCAGCTTTAACTATGGCTACACCTTC.

The CDR3, as DNA: TGTGCCATCACCCGGGACACCCCTAACTATGGCTACACCTTC. This sequence encodes CAITRDTPNYGYTF. This chain links TRBV10-3 with TRBJ1-2, with a tentative D call TRBD1 (6 bases). The germline V gene has CDR1 ENHRY and CDR2 SYGVKD. V lost 7 bases and J lost 0, with 12 bases in between. This CDR3 contains 14 residues.

The rearrangement links TRBV14 to TRBJ1-2, with D possibly TRBD1 on 5 matching bases. The CDR3 extends over 16 amino acids. V was clipped by 1 base and J by 1 base, with 13 bases between them. The germline V gene encodes CDR1 SGHDN and CDR2 FVKESK. DNA for the CDR3: TGTGCCAGCAGCCAAGTCGGGGGGGATGTTAACTATGGCTACACCTTC. Translated: CASSQVGGDVNYGYTF.

This rearrangement joins TRBV6-5 to TRBJ2-3; TRBD2 matches at 7 bases. The germline gives CDR1 MNHEY, CDR2 SVGAGI. The CDR3 is 11 amino acids. With 10 bases clipped from V and 12 bases from J, the junction kept 10 bases outside the gene matches. The DNA of the CDR3 is TGTGCCATCAACGCTAGCGGAGTTCAGTATTTT. Translated: CAINASGVQYF.

The V gene is TRBV7-6, the J gene TRBJ2-5, with TRBD2 matching 11 bases. The J call may not be correct, given that the DNA end is closer to TRBJ2-7. CDR1 and CDR2 from the germline V gene are SGHVS and FNYEAQ. The CDR3 extends over 14 amino acids. Written as DNA, the CDR3 is TGTGCCAGCAGCGCGACTAGCGGGAACTACGAGCAGTACTTC. This sequence encodes CASSATSGNYEQYF.